This T cell receptor beta chain was captured by sequencing in a study of blood T cells in healthy people across ages (dated by TCRdb to about 2015). Study-wide context: In model experiments, template switching captured about one uniquely barcoded TCR beta cDNA molecule for every two T cells. The study measured age-related changes in TCR beta repertoire diversity using deep sequencing normalized with unique cDNA molecular identifiers. Four age groups were formed from the donors: young (average about 15 years), middle-aged (around 39), aged (under 70) and long-lived (around 82). To avoid experimental bias, donors of different ages were spread randomly across the sequencing lanes. Two additional independent replicas of 1 million unique cDNA reads from the same blood draw were analyzed for two donors (one aged 18 to 29 and one aged 80 or older). General study outcomes and caveats: There was a strong correlation between observed TCR beta diversity and the percentage of naive T cells measured by flow cytometry. Bulk unsorted PBMC profiling prevented conclusive comparison of naive and antigen-experienced compartments. Estimates of total diversity based on one million sequenced T cells were regarded as lower bounds and as underestimates. Because donor CMV infection status was unknown, age-related changes in expanded clonotypes were potentially confounded. Compared with the aged group, the long-lived group had more naive CD4+ T cells, fewer expanded clones and increased TCR diversity, suggesting age selection. Observed TCR beta diversity per million T cells fell roughly linearly with age, and a significant reduction was already apparent by age approximately 40.

Systemically healthy Caucasian individuals from Russia, some 38 in total and aged about 6 to 90 years, were included as donors. Each donor gave 8 to 10 milliliters of peripheral blood, collected into EDTA-treated Vacutainer tubes. Ficoll-Paque density-gradient centrifugation was used to isolate PBMCs, with at least 7 million per sample. Total RNA was extracted from PBMCs with Trizol reagent, with at least 5.5 micrograms obtained per sample. For every donor, flow cytometry on a PBMC aliquot measured the percentage of naive CD45RAhigh/CD27high T cells. Reading from cysteine to phenylalanine, the CDR3 counts 16 amino acids. CDR3 DNA only is kept here, 48 bases in frame from base 1. Between the V and J ends, shortened by 7 bases and 6 bases respectively, the junction contains 19 bases. Taken from the germline V gene, the CDR1 and CDR2 loops are MNHEY and SVGEGT. Libraries were prepared through 5' RACE. The sequencer listed for this sample is Illumina HiSeq 2500. The second PCR ran for about 7 to 11 cycles and used a J-beta primer mix along with a sample-barcoded 5' primer. A template-switch 5' adaptor carrying 12 random nucleotides introduced a unique molecular identifier onto each TCR beta cDNA molecule. Each sample yielded at least 2.5 million CDR3-containing paired-end reads. First-strand cDNA synthesis was performed from all RNA using the Mint cDNA synthesis kit, with priming by a TRBC-specific oligonucleotide. All cDNA was treated with uracil-DNA glycosylase and then went through a first 18-cycle PCR with the universal primers M1SS and BC2_uni_R. Regarding the original processing steps: For normalization, 1 million high-quality reads were randomly selected from each sample, with every read carrying a distinct molecular identifier. Reads with shared molecular identifiers were discarded instead of being binned into consensus sequences. MiTCR, run with a Q25 quality threshold and the strictest error-elimination algorithm, handled CDR3 identification, clonotype clustering and error correction. A nonparametric unseen species model using Euler transformation provided a lower-bound estimate of total TCR beta diversity. The public sequencing data were trimmed at Q25 with fastp and processed into clonotypes with MiXCR by TCRdb, which kept only in-frame beta chains. All rows with the same CDR3 protein become a single entry with the most common DNA and genes. The authors' filters were not applied to this entry. A total of 1.5 million or so distinct CDR3 sequences appear in this sample, roughly two fifths of them only once. The top ten clones comprise more than 4% of the sample.

Of note for this clonotype: Its recognized antigen is unknown. Base qualities are not at hand, and no much larger clone is one base apart.

The chain links TRBV6-2 or TRBV6-3 with TRBJ2-6, with an unclear D gene assignment. The sample taken for sequencing was blood. The TCR comes from a young woman in good health. The bases read TGTGCCAGCACCCCTAGGATGGGTCGAGCGGCCAACGTCCTGACTTTC. It translates as CASTPRMGRAANVLTF.